A single sample gave rise to the 26 T cell receptor beta chains below, sequenced in a study of cytomegalovirus exposure and HLA in healthy donors. The study ran its PCR with 60 Vbeta and 13 Jbeta primers. The table came from immunoSEQ multiplex PCR; TCRdb's copy has only in-frame clones and leaves some out. With 45,000 to 50,000 clones in the sample, the ten largest clones hold 17%. The specimen was PBMCs. The receptors were sampled from a male donor in good health and CMV-seronegative.

The V and J genes are TRBV7-2 and TRBJ2-7, with TRBD1 as a possible D gene (5 bases). Germline V gene lookup returns CDR1 SGHTA and CDR2 FQGNSA. Trimming shortened V by 1 base and J by 5 bases, and 12 bases separated the two germline ends. The length of the CDR3 is 14 residues. CDR3 in amino acids: CASSLGARVHEQYF. CDR3 bases: TGTGCCAGCAGCTTAGGCGCCAGGGTCCACGAGCAGTACTTC.

Of note for this clone: This sample includes further DNA sequences coding for the same CDR3. V is TRBV27 and J is TRBJ2-5, with TRBD1 identical over 10 bases. Germline lookup yields CDR1 MNHEY and CDR2 SMNVEV (reference sequence). The CDR3 runs 12 residues. Germline trimming cut 6 bases from V and 11 bases from J; bases unmatched to any gene: 6. The CDR3 is CASRTGGYEQYF. The CDR3 DNA sequence: TGTGCCAGCAGGACAGGGGGCTATGAGCAGTACTTC.

V is TRBV2 and J is TRBJ1-1, with unresolved D. Germline V lookup: CDR1 SNHLY, CDR2 FYNNEI. The CDR3 extends over 12 amino acids. Trimming cost V 8 bases and J 1 base, with 8 bases left between them. The DNA for the CDR3 is TGTGCCAGCCTTGAGGGGAACACTGAAGCTTTCTTT. Protein: CASLEGNTEAFF.

V gene TRBV25-1 combines with J gene TRBJ2-1; 10 bases align to TRBD1. Germline CDR1 MGHDK, CDR2 SYGVNS. The CDR3 loop spans 15 amino acids. After removal of 1 base from V and 10 bases from J, the junction contained 7 bases not matched to a gene. CDR3 loop: CASSESGTGAREQFF. In DNA form, the CDR3 reads TGTGCCAGCAGTGAATCCGGGACAGGGGCGCGGGAGCAGTTCTTC.

The chain is built from TRBV6-1 and TRBJ1-2; 8 positions match TRBD1. The CDR3 is 17 amino acids. The trim removed 2 bases at V and 3 bases at J, leaving 11 bases unmatched. Per germline, CDR1 MNHNS and CDR2 SASEGT. CDR3 coding DNA: TGTGCCAGCAGTGAAAGGCCCTTTACAGGGGGACACTATGGCTACACCTTC. It encodes CASSERPFTGGHYGYTF.

The rearrangement links TRBV9 to TRBJ1-6; 8 bases agree with TRBD1. The CDR3 runs 15 residues. In germline, CDR1 is SGDLS, CDR2 YYNGEE. The V segment lost 3 bases and the J segment 6 bases; nucleotides outside the gene matches: 5. CDR3: CASSGRTGINSPLHF. Here the CDR3 DNA reads TGTGCCAGCAGCGGTCGGACAGGGATTAATTCACCCCTCCACTTT.

This rearrangement joins TRBV7-8 to TRBJ1-1, with TRBD1 matching 8 bases. V was pared by 5 bases and J by 0 bases, with 8 bases of the junction left unmatched. This CDR3 region has 16 residues. Germline CDR1 SGHVS, CDR2 FQNEAQ. For the CDR3, the DNA is TGTGCCAGCAGCCTGGGGACAGGTTCCTTGAACACTGAAGCTTTCTTT. Protein: CASSLGTGSLNTEAFF.

The chain recombines TRBV9 with TRBJ2-7, with 9 positions matching TRBD1. Germline CDR1 reads SGDLS; CDR2 reads YYNGEE. With V trimmed by 2 bases and J by 7 bases, 10 bases remained unmatched. This CDR3 spans 15 amino acids. Here the CDR3 reads CASSVSGTGPDEQYF. The CDR3 nucleotides are TGTGCCAGCAGCGTCTCCGGGACAGGGCCTGATGAGCAGTACTTC.

CDR3 DNA: TGCGCCAGCAGCCCCCCATCGAGAACTGGGGCCAACGTCCTGACTTTC. Protein: CASSPPSRTGANVLTF. The gene calls are TRBV4-1 and TRBJ2-6, with D uncertain. Trimming removed 4 bases from V and 2 bases from J, with 12 bases in between. CDR1 and CDR2 (germline): MGHRA, YSYEKL. The CDR3 loop spans 16 amino acids.

The rearrangement links TRBV29-1 to TRBJ2-3; D is possibly TRBD1 (6 bases). V was shortened by 1 base and J by 4 bases, with 12 bases between the two germline ends. The germline gives CDR1 SQVTM, CDR2 ANQGSEA. The CDR3 sequence is 14 residues long. The CDR3 nucleotides read TGCAGCGTTGAAGGAACAGGGCCGGCAGATACGCAGTATTTT. This gives the protein CSVEGTGPADTQYF.

J is TRBJ1-1 and V is TRBV5-6; TRBD1 aligns across 7 bases. CDR3 length: 14 residues. The germline V gene encodes CDR1 SGHDT and CDR2 YYEEEE. The ends lost 4 bases at V and 6 bases at J; junction bases unmatched: 9. The CDR3 sequence is CASSQGTVSAEAFF. For the CDR3, the DNA is TGTGCCAGCAGCCAGGGGACAGTCAGTGCTGAAGCTTTCTTT.

J is TRBJ1-2 and V is TRBV7-9; tentatively, D is TRBD1 (6 bases). This CDR3 is 14 amino acids long. Trimming stripped 5 bases from V and 6 bases from J, with 16 bases between. CDR1 is SEHNR, CDR2 FQNEAQ, per germline (reference sequence). The CDR3 sequence: CASSVQGVPNGYTF. The CDR3 nucleotides read TGTGCCAGCAGCGTACAGGGAGTCCCCAATGGCTACACCTTC.

J is TRBJ1-5 and V is TRBV7-9, with D uncertain. Trimming stripped 1 base from V and 3 bases from J, with 10 bases between. Germline-derived CDR1 and CDR2 are SEHNR and FQNEAQ (reference sequence). The CDR3 is made up of 15 amino acids. This CDR3 is CASSLGTEFNQPQHF. The CDR3 DNA is TGTGCCAGCAGCTTAGGCACCGAGTTCAATCAGCCCCAGCATTTT. Supplemented by reference TRBV7-9 and TRBJ1-5, the full variable domain reads DTGVSQNPRHKITKRGQNVTFRCDPISEHNRLYWYRQTLGQGPEFLTYFQNEAQLEKSRLLSDRFSAERPKGSFSTLEIQRTEQGDSAMYLCASSLGTEFNQPQHFGDGTRLSIL.

This chain uses TRBV7-8 with TRBJ2-5, with D tentatively TRBD1 (6 bases). V was shortened by 9 bases and J by 11 bases, with 22 bases between the two germline ends. The germline CDR1 and CDR2 sequences are SGHVS and FQNEAQ. The CDR3 runs to 13 residues. The CDR3 loop reads CASRVVGARGQYF. The CDR3 DNA sequence: TGTGCCAGTCGGGTAGTGGGGGCGCGTGGGCAGTACTTC.

CDR3 sequence reads: CASSVSGTGYNEQFF. CDR3 bases: TGTGCCAGCAGTGTTTCCGGGACAGGTTACAATGAGCAGTTCTTC. The rearrangement links TRBV6-5 to TRBJ2-1; 8 positions agree with TRBD1. This CDR3 spans 15 amino acids. Unmatched junction bases numbered 7, after V lost 5 bases and J lost 4 bases. CDR1 and CDR2 from the germline V gene are MNHEY and SVGAGI.

The chain uses TRBV5-1 and TRBJ2-5; TRBD1 agrees at 7 bases. From germline, CDR1 is SGHRS and CDR2 YFSETQ. The CDR3 runs to 14 residues. J lost 3 bases, V lost 0 bases, and 2 bases had no gene match. The CDR3 loop is CASSLGGQKETQYF. In nucleotides, the CDR3 is TGCGCCAGCAGCTTGGGGGGACAGAAAGAGACCCAGTACTTC.

The V call is TRBV4-3, the J call TRBJ1-6, with TRBD1 matching 10 bases. In germline, CDR1 is LGHNA, CDR2 YSLEER. The CDR3 runs 15 residues. V was clipped by 3 bases and J by 8 bases; unmatched bases: 4. For the CDR3, the DNA is TGCGCCAGCAGCCAGCCGGGACAGGGGTATTCACCCCTCCACTTT. Amino acid sequence: CASSQPGQGYSPLHF.

This chain joins TRBV2 and TRBJ1-1; maybe TRBD1 (6 bases). CDR1 SNHLY and CDR2 FYNNEI come from the germline V gene. V was pared by 7 bases and J by 3 bases, with 18 bases between. This CDR3 spans 15 amino acids. In DNA form, the CDR3 reads TGTGCCAGCACCTTGATCCCGACAGGCGACACTGAAGCTTTCTTT. As protein: CASTLIPTGDTEAFF.

The gene calls are TRBV19 and TRBJ1-6; 9 bases agree with TRBD1. The CDR3 length is 14 residues. The V gene end was trimmed by 4 bases and the J gene end by 7 bases; junction bases not matched to a gene: 2. Germline assignment: CDR1 LNHDA and CDR2 SQIVND (reference sequence). Written as DNA, the CDR3 is TGTGCCAGTAGTAGGGGACAGGGCAATTCACCCCTCCACTTT. Amino acids: CASSRGQGNSPLHF.

This sequence joins TRBV19 and TRBJ1-1; possibly TRBD1 for D (6 bases). The CDR3 has 15 amino acids. Germline CDR1 is LNHDA and CDR2 is SQIVND (reference sequence). V lost 4 bases to trimming and J lost 2 bases, with 14 bases between them. CDR3 sequence: CASSRGWGTNTEAFF. CDR3 in DNA: TGTGCCAGTAGTAGGGGATGGGGGACAAACACTGAAGCTTTCTTT.

This sequence joins TRBV5-6 and TRBJ2-1; 9 bases are shared with TRBD2. The CDR3 is 14 residues long. Germline V gene lookup returns CDR1 SGHDT and CDR2 YYEEEE. Trimming removed 4 bases from V and 6 bases from J; junction bases left unmatched: 5. CDR3 protein: CASSPGLAINEQFF. DNA for the CDR3: TGTGCCAGCAGCCCGGGACTAGCTATCAATGAGCAGTTCTTC.

The gene calls are TRBV25-1 and TRBJ1-2; 8 bases agree with TRBD1. V shed 2 bases, J shed 2 bases, and the junction held 7 bases outside the gene matches. This CDR3 comprises 16 residues. The germline gives CDR1 MGHDK, CDR2 SYGVNS. The CDR3 loop reads CASSELGQGGNYGYTF. The CDR3 DNA is TGTGCCAGCAGTGAACTTGGACAGGGAGGGAACTATGGCTACACCTTC.

This chain links TRBV7-6 with TRBJ2-7; TRBD2 is a possible D gene (5 bases). Per germline, CDR1 SGHVS and CDR2 FNYEAQ. This CDR3 spans 12 amino acids. Trimming stripped 2 bases from V and 4 bases from J, with 6 bases between. The CDR3 region has the DNA TGTGCCAGCAGCTTAAGCGGATACGAGCAGTACTTC. As protein: CASSLSGYEQYF.

This sequence joins TRBV7-2 and TRBJ1-5; D is unclear. The CDR3 covers 16 residues. The V end was cut by 5 bases, the J end by 0 bases, with 14 bases between. Germline CDR1 reads SGHTA; CDR2 reads FQGNSA. The DNA of the CDR3 is TGTGCCAGCAGCCCTTCGGTACGGTCTAGCAATCAGCCCCAGCATTTT. Encoded protein: CASSPSVRSSNQPQHF.

The chain uses TRBV6-5 and TRBJ1-2; D is perhaps TRBD1 (5 bases). Germline V lookup: CDR1 MNHEY, CDR2 SVGAGI. V was trimmed by 10 bases and J by 0 bases, leaving 9 bases between them. This CDR3 is built from 12 residues. The CDR3 region is CATRQTNYGYTF. In nucleotides, the CDR3 is TGTGCCACCCGACAGACTAACTATGGCTACACCTTC.

The chain is built from TRBV5-1 and TRBJ1-1; D is undetermined. CDR3 length equals 13 residues. Trimming cost V 4 bases and J 6 bases, with 13 bases left between them. Per germline, CDR1 SGHRS and CDR2 YFSETQ. Here the CDR3 DNA reads TGCGCCAGCAGCCCCCGAAGCGGGTCTGAAGCTTTCTTT. This translates into CASSPRSGSEAFF.